This paragraph covers one T cell receptor (beta chain) sequence. Its specific antigen is unknown. There are no base qualities to consult, and no much larger clone falls within one base. Each collaborating institution followed its own protocols to collect whole blood in K2EDTA tubes. For TCRbeta analysis, collaborators shipped samples as frozen whole blood, isolated PBMCs, or DNA extracted from either of those sample types. The data were obtained in a study of blood T cell repertoires in COVID-19 (dated by TCRdb to 2018 to 2021). Regarding the research as a whole: Samples covering the acute and convalescent phases of COVID-19 were provided by collaborators in the United States, Italy and Spain. The prospective study material was composed of cDNA or gDNA derived from T cells, B-cell-depleted T cells, or PBMCs. The dataset comprised deeply sampled blood TCRbeta repertoires from subjects exposed to, actively infected with, or recovered from COVID-19. The repertoires were made available in a free public database intended to serve as a resource for research on the immune response to SARS-CoV-2. Samples were obtained from the ongoing ImmuneRACE study (first 160 participants) and from about 1,300 subjects provided by 6 global collaborators. A de-identified subject ID, COVID-19 status, age in years and sex were almost always included in the sample metadata. Where available, HLA class I and class II types were taken from metadata supplied by the sample provider and were not determined by assay-based typing. General findings and caveats noted by the study authors: The quantity of clinical and demographic metadata differed by source and by participant and was supplied without curation.

TCRbeta CDR3 regions were amplified from genomic DNA by means of the immunoSEQ Assay, a bias-controlled multiplex PCR. Per the original workflow: The number of nucleated cells in each sample was estimated from the amplification of reference gene primers within the assay. To quantify the absolute abundance of each unique TCRbeta CDR3 rearrangement, sequence reads were collapsed and filtered. For each sample, productive Simpson clonality was calculated as the square root of Simpson's diversity index across productive rearrangements. TCRdb mirrors the immuneACCESS table, restricted to in-frame sequences. Some clones are absent from its copies; in checked studies, under half trace to an unresolved V gene, and the reason for the others is unknown. V and J calls and clone size follow that table, whereas D and trimming were derived from the DNA. This sample lists roughly 250,000 clones; about 80% were detected once. The ten most abundant clones make up around 9.6% of the sample.

Here V drops 6 bases and J drops 2 bases, and the junction holds 5 bases not matched to any gene. The CDR3 has 15 amino acids, counting the end cysteine and phenylalanine. Just the 45-base CDR3 DNA is kept, in frame starting at base 1. The germline V gene provides CDR1 WSHSY and CDR2 SAAADI. The sequencing sample was made of peripheral blood. The clonotype comes from a woman aged 80 or older with acute or convalescent COVID-19. The sequence links TRBV10-2 to TRBJ2-5; 11 bases in the junction line up with TRBD2. This receptor carries the CDR3 CASRVAGGPQETQYF. The DNA is as follows: TGCGCCAGCAGGGTAGCGGGGGGGCCTCAAGAGACCCAGTACTTC.